Following are 13 T cell receptor beta chains from one sample sequenced in a study of T cell repertoires in cytomegalovirus infection. TCRdb ran MiXCR on the reads and lists one entry per CDR3 protein. There are about 180,000 distinct CDR3 sequences in the sample; approximately 18% occur only once, and around 27% lies in the top ten. Sample: CD8+ T cells from PBMCs. The receptors shown here come from a human donor in good health (CMV status not recorded). Some clones in this sample may be carry-over from other donors' samples.

In this sample, this clonotype turned up a few times. The J gene is TRBJ1-2, the V gene TRBV10-2; D might be TRBD1 (6 bases). Trimming left V 4 bases short and J 8 bases short, with 20 bases between. In germline, CDR1 is WSHSY, CDR2 SAAADI. CDR3 length: 15 residues. CDR3 in DNA: TGCGCCAGCAGTGGGGCATCGAGGGGGGCGGAAGGCTACACCTTC. Translation: CASSGASRGAEGYTF.

There are a few counts of this clonotype. V gene TRBV6-2 or TRBV6-3 combines with J gene TRBJ2-7, with D uncertain. Trimming cost V 3 bases and J 0 bases, with 9 bases left between them. CDR1 and CDR2 (germline): MNHEY, SVGEGT. This CDR3 is 14 amino acids long. The CDR3 bases are TGTGCCAGCAGTTATCAGGCGAGCTCCTACGAGCAGTACTTC. Protein product: CASSYQASSYEQYF.

This clonotype was seen a handful of times. The chain recombines TRBV4-1 with TRBJ2-5; D not resolved. Germline V CDR1 and CDR2: MGHRA, YSYEKL. There are 13 residues in the CDR3. V gave up 1 base and J gave up 5 bases, with 8 bases separating them. CDR3 nucleotide sequence: TGCGCCAGCAGCCAAGGGAGAATGGAGACCCAGTACTTC. Its protein product is CASSQGRMETQYF.

The V and J genes are TRBV6-2 or TRBV6-3 and TRBJ1-5, with a tentative D call TRBD1 (5 bases). The V gene's germline CDR1 is MNHEY and CDR2 SVGEGT. This CDR3 is built from 15 residues. Trimming took off 8 bases at V and 2 bases at J, with 16 bases between the two ends. The CDR3 spells CASWDGGSRNQPQHF. The CDR3 bases are TGTGCCAGCTGGGACGGGGGGTCCCGCAATCAGCCCCAGCATTTT.

J is TRBJ1-2 and V is TRBV28, with TRBD1 matching 8 bases. The CDR3 has 12 amino acids. Germline CDR1 is MDHEN and CDR2 is SYDVKM. V was clipped by 10 bases and J by 7 bases; unmatched bases: 8. In DNA form, the CDR3 reads TGTGCCATCACGCCGGGACAGGCTGGCTACACCTTC. Translating it yields CAITPGQAGYTF.

The J gene is TRBJ2-7, the V gene TRBV7-6; 12 bases are a match to TRBD1. V was clipped by 1 base and J by 4 bases; unmatched bases: 2. CDR1 is SGHVS and CDR2 is FNYEAQ in the germline V gene. CDR3 length equals 15 residues. CDR3: CASSLEGQGAYEQYF. The CDR3 DNA is TGTGCCAGCAGCTTAGAGGGACAGGGGGCTTACGAGCAGTACTTC.

This clonotype was recorded many times. The genes are TRBV6-2 or TRBV6-3 and TRBJ1-6; weak D call: TRBD1 (5 bases). The CDR3 totals 15 residues. Germline V gives CDR1 MNHEY, CDR2 SVGEGT. Trimming cost V 6 bases and J 9 bases, with 18 bases left between them. The CDR3 loop reads CASRAGQISSSPLHF. CDR3 DNA sequence: TGTGCCAGCAGAGCCGGACAAATTTCGAGTTCACCCCTCCACTTT.

This clonotype was seen at least ten times. The CDR3 region is CASSLYEENTDTQYF. DNA of the CDR3: TGTGCCAGCAGCTTATACGAGGAGAACACAGATACGCAGTATTTT. The chain is built from TRBV7-9 and TRBJ2-3, with D hard to call. CDR1 and CDR2 (germline): SEHNR, FQNEAQ (reference sequence). CDR3 length: 15 residues. Between the trimmed V and J ends, which lost 2 bases and 2 bases, there was a span of 11 bases.

The chain has TRBV6-2 or TRBV6-3 and TRBJ1-1; D is unresolved. Deletions cut 2 bases from V and 3 bases from J, with 13 bases between. Per germline, CDR1 MNHEY and CDR2 SVGEGT. The CDR3 is made up of 15 amino acids. The CDR3 sequence is CASSYGPNGDTEAFF. For the CDR3, the DNA is TGTGCCAGCAGTTACGGCCCGAATGGAGACACTGAAGCTTTCTTT.

The rearrangement uses TRBV7-2 and TRBJ1-1; TRBD1 matches 7 bases. The J segment lost 1 base and the V segment lost 11 bases, leaving 13 bases of the junction unmatched. Germline CDR1 reads SGHTA; CDR2 reads FQGNSA. CDR3 length equals 15 residues. The CDR3 reads CASASGGGENTEAFF. Here the CDR3 DNA reads TGTGCCTCCGCCTCGGGAGGGGGCGAGAACACTGAAGCTTTCTTT.

This sequence joins TRBV7-9 and TRBJ2-7; TRBD1 matches 10 bases. V lost 5 bases to trimming and J lost 5 bases; unmatched junction nucleotides: 12. Germline CDR1 is SEHNR and CDR2 is FQNEAQ (reference sequence). The CDR3 runs 16 residues. The CDR3 bases are TGTGCCAGCAGCACCTTGAGGGACAGGGGCAACGACGAGCAGTACTTC. Translation: CASSTLRDRGNDEQYF.

The chain combines TRBV29-1 with TRBJ1-2; 7 bases line up with TRBD1. Germline CDR1 SQVTM, CDR2 ANQGSEA. Trimming cost V 6 bases and J 6 bases; bases outside gene matches: 4. CDR3 size: 11 residues. CDR3 sequence reads: CSVETGDGYTF. Written as DNA, the CDR3 is TGCAGCGTGGAAACAGGGGATGGCTACACCTTC.

V and J are TRBV7-2 and TRBJ2-1; 10 bases match TRBD2. Germline values: CDR1 SGHTA, CDR2 FQGNSA. The junction had 11 bases not matched to a gene; V was cut back by 5 bases and J by 4 bases. This CDR3 region has 17 residues. CDR3 nucleotides: TGTGCCAGCAGCCCAAGCGGGGGGGCCTCTAGATACAATGAGCAGTTCTTC. Its translation: CASSPSGGASRYNEQFF.